This entry lists 8 T cell receptor beta chains sequenced from one sample in a study of blood T cell repertoires in COVID-19. Clones were read by immunoSEQ multiplex PCR, and TCRdb kept only the in-frame ones, dropping some. The sample has around 70,000 clones; 80% are singletons. The specimen was peripheral blood. Receptor source: a man between 70 and 80 years old who had recovered from COVID-19.

The genes are TRBV27 and TRBJ2-3; 7 positions match TRBD2. With 2 bases clipped from V and 4 bases from J, the junction kept 6 bases outside the gene matches. Germline V lookup: CDR1 MNHEY, CDR2 SMNVEV (reference sequence). The CDR3 is 15 amino acids. The CDR3 bases are TGTGCCAGCAGTTTAGGCGGGAGAATCGCAGATACGCAGTATTTT. This encodes CASSLGGRIADTQYF.

This chain connects TRBV19 to TRBJ1-4; no clear D gene. The CDR3 sequence is 13 residues long. Germline V gene data show CDR1 as LNHDA and CDR2 as SQIVND (reference sequence). The germline V and J ends were trimmed by 5 bases and 4 bases, with 8 bases remaining between them. DNA for the CDR3: TGTGCCAGTAGTTGGGGAGATAATGAAAAACTGTTTTTT. Its protein product is CASSWGDNEKLFF.

The CDR3 loop is CASSYQTDYGYTF. CDR3 DNA: TGTGCCAGCAGTTATCAGACAGACTATGGCTACACCTTC. The V and J genes are TRBV6-2 or TRBV6-3 and TRBJ1-2; D is possibly TRBD1 (5 bases). V shed 3 bases and J shed 3 bases, with 8 bases lying between them. The CDR3 runs 13 residues. Germline assignment: CDR1 MNHEY and CDR2 SVGEGT.

This sequence joins TRBV5-5 and TRBJ2-4; 10 bases are a match to TRBD2. Germline CDR1 and CDR2: SGHKS and YYEKEE (reference sequence). The CDR3 is made up of 15 amino acids. With 7 bases clipped from V and 5 bases from J, the junction kept 9 bases outside the gene matches. CDR3: CASSEREGLENIQYF. CDR3 bases: TGTGCCAGCTCGGAGCGGGAGGGCCTCGAAAACATTCAGTACTTC. The variable domain in full, completed from reference TRBV5-5 and TRBJ2-4, reads DAGVTQSPTHLIKTRGQQVTLRCSPISGHKSVSWYQQVLGQGPQFIFQYYEKEERGRGNFPDRFSARQFPNYSSELNVNALLLGDSALYLCASSEREGLENIQYFGAGTRLSVL.

The rearrangement joins TRBV6-5 to TRBJ2-7, with 10 nucleotides matching TRBD1. V trimming: 5 bases; J trimming: 6 bases; junction bases outside the gene matches: 7. Germline assignment: CDR1 MNHEY and CDR2 SVGAGI. The length of the CDR3 is 14 residues. The CDR3 DNA is TGTGCCAGCAGTCGTGACAGGGGGCTCTCCGAGCAGTACTTC. The encoded protein is CASSRDRGLSEQYF.

The genes are TRBV3-1 (or the pseudogene TRBV3-2) and TRBJ2-4, with D possibly being TRBD1 (5 bases). CDR1 and CDR2 (germline): LGHDT, YNNKEL (reference sequence). CDR3 length equals 13 residues. V lost 2 bases and J 13 bases, leaving 15 bases between the germline ends. CDR3 nucleotides: TGTGCCAGCAGCCAATTCTCGACAGAAACACAGTACTTC. It codes for CASSQFSTETQYF.

The CDR3 loop reads CASSDRLAGGPSTDTQYF. DNA for the CDR3: TGTGCCAGCAGCGATAGACTAGCGGGGGGTCCTAGCACAGATACGCAGTATTTT. The J gene is TRBJ2-3, the V gene TRBV9; TRBD2 aligns across 13 bases. Losses at the gene ends were 3 bases for V and 0 bases for J; bases not matched to a gene: 7. The CDR3 is 18 amino acids. Germline-derived CDR1 and CDR2 are SGDLS and YYNGEE.

The chain links TRBV10-3 to TRBJ2-6; a weak D match, TRBD2 (5 bases). V was shortened by 2 bases and J by 3 bases, with 14 bases between the two germline ends. The CDR3 consists of 17 residues. The germline gives CDR1 ENHRY, CDR2 SYGVKD. CDR3 sequence reads: CAISEGLASGGANVLTF. The CDR3 DNA reads TGTGCCATCAGTGAGGGACTCGCGTCGGGTGGGGCCAACGTCCTGACTTTC.